These 2 T cell receptor beta chains came from one sample sequenced in a study of T cell repertoires in cytomegalovirus infection. TCRdb processed the reads anew with MiXCR; each CDR3 protein has one entry. The data contain roughly 500,000 distinct CDR3 sequences, 42% of them singletons. These receptors have no known antigen. The sequenced sample was cultured PBMCs, obtained from culture after CMV antigen stimulation. The receptor set was obtained from a human donor in good health (CMV status not recorded). Some clones in this sample may be carry-over from other donors' samples.

The table lists this clonotype with a few counts. The J gene is TRBJ1-6, the V gene TRBV7-8; no definite D call. This CDR3 contains 15 residues. Germline V gene lookup returns CDR1 SGHVS and CDR2 FQNEAQ. Trimming shortened V by 2 bases and J by 7 bases, and 12 bases separated the two germline ends. The CDR3 protein is CASSLRGGLNSPLHF. The CDR3 coding sequence is TGTGCCAGCAGCTTAAGAGGAGGACTAAATTCACCCCTCCACTTT.

The chain uses TRBV5-6 and TRBJ2-1; the D is unclear. The CDR3 has 13 amino acids. From germline, CDR1 is SGHDT and CDR2 YYEEEE. V was cut by 2 bases and J by 8 bases, with 11 bases left in between. The CDR3 DNA is TGTGCCAGCAGCTTTCTGTGGTCGCATGAGCAGTTCTTC. The encoded protein is CASSFLWSHEQFF.